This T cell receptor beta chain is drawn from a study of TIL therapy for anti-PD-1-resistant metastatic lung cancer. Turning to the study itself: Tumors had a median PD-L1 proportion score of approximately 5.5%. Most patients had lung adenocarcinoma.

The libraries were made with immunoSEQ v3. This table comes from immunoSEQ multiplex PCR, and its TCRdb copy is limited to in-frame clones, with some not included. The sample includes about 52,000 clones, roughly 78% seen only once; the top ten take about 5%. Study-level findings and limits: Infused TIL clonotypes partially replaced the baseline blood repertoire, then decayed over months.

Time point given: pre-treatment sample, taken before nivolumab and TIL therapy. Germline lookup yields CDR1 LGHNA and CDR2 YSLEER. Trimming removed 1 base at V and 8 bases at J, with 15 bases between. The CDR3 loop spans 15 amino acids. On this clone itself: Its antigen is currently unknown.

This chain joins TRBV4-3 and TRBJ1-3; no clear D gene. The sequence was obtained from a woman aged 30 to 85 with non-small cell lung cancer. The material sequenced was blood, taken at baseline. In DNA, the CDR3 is TGCGCCAGCAGCCAAGGAAACCCGGGGAAAGACACCATATATTTT. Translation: CASSQGNPGKDTIYF.